This T cell receptor beta chain was identified during a study of blood T cell repertoires in COVID-19 (dated by TCRdb to 2018 to 2021). At the level of the whole study: The collaborator samples originated in the United States, Italy and Spain and spanned the acute and convalescent phases of COVID-19. The samples were drawn from the first 160 participants of the ongoing ImmuneRACE study and from under 1,500 subjects provided by 6 global collaborators. The repertoires were released in a freely available public database meant as a resource for research on the immune response to SARS-CoV-2. Nearly every sample came with metadata listing a de-identified subject ID, COVID-19 status, age in years and sex. Where available, HLA class I and class II types were taken from metadata supplied by the sample provider and were not determined by assay-based typing. The prospective study material was composed of cDNA or gDNA derived from T cells, B-cell-depleted T cells, or PBMCs. Deeply sampled blood TCRbeta repertoires from subjects exposed to, actively infected with, or recovered from COVID-19 were included in the dataset.

About this clone: The target of this receptor is not known. No clone much larger than this one lies a single base away; base qualities are absent.

One collaborating source in Seattle enrolled patients while the patients were actively infected and followed the patients over time throughout the course of disease. Whole blood was collected in K2EDTA tubes by collaborating institutions according to the institutions' own protocols. For TCRbeta analysis, collaborators shipped samples as frozen whole blood, isolated PBMCs, or DNA extracted from either of those sample types. Summary of the overall study and its limitations: How much clinical and demographic metadata was included differed by source and by participant, and the metadata was provided uncurated.

TCRbeta CDR3 regions were amplified from genomic DNA using the immunoSEQ Assay, a bias-controlled multiplex PCR. Under the source paper's analysis protocol: Nucleated cell counts per sample were estimated from amplification of reference gene primers within the assay. Sequence reads were collapsed and filtered to measure the absolute abundance of every unique TCRbeta CDR3 rearrangement. For each sample, productive Simpson clonality was calculated as the square root of Simpson's diversity index across productive rearrangements. This immuneACCESS table, as held by TCRdb, lists in-frame sequences with V and J called but not all clones. Of the missing ones, under half trace to an unresolved V gene in checked studies; the others have no known cause. V and J calls and clone size are copied from that table; D and trimming were computed from the DNA. In this sample the table shows about 160,000 clones, over 75% of which occur a single time. The top ten clonotypes cover 6.5% to 7.5% of the sample.

The CDR3 runs 12 amino acids, cysteine and phenylalanine included. Just CDR3 DNA is preserved here, 36 bases in frame from base 1. A distance of 8 bases separates the germline ends of V and J, which lose 5 bases and 1 base respectively. Reading the germline V gene gives CDR1 SQVTM and CDR2 ANQGSEA. The specimen was peripheral blood. This sequence originates from a man older than 75 with COVID-19, enrolled during active disease. The sequence links TRBV29-1 to TRBJ1-1, with the D segment identity uncertain. The base sequence is TGCAGCGTTCAGGAGGGGAACACTGAAGCTTTCTTT. It translates as CSVQEGNTEAFF.